The 4 T cell receptor beta chains given below trace back to one sample, sequenced in a study of T cells after posttransplantation cyclophosphamide listed by TCRdb under 2016. Library construction relied on the immunoSEQ multiplex PCR assay. What TCRdb holds here is the immuneACCESS table cut down to in-frame rearrangements. Part of the clones is not present; checked against another copy, under half of the missing clones reflect an unresolved V gene, and the others are unexplained. The sample has approximately 41,000 clones on record, with no singletons. The ten largest make up 2% to 3% of the sample. Specimen: PBMCs. The receptor set was obtained from a man between 45 and 60 years old in good health, CMV-negative, and a related stem cell transplant donor.

At least ten counts were recorded for this clone. The chain carries TRBV19 and TRBJ2-2; D gene unclear. CDR3 length: 12 residues. Germline assignment: CDR1 LNHDA and CDR2 SQIVND (reference sequence). The V end lost 5 bases, the J end lost 7 bases, and 8 bases lay between the germline ends. CDR3 loop: CASSLVGGELFF. CDR3 bases: TGTGCCAGTAGTCTGGTCGGCGGGGAGCTGTTTTTT.

This clone was counted a few times. This chain connects TRBV11-3 to TRBJ2-5, with TRBD2 matching 14 bases. The germline gives CDR1 SGHNT, CDR2 YENEEA. The ends lost 4 bases at V and 5 bases at J; junction bases unmatched: 3. This CDR3 has 15 residues. CDR3 region: CASSSGLAGAETQYF. The CDR3 nucleotides read TGTGCCAGCAGCTCGGGACTAGCGGGGGCGGAGACCCAGTACTTC. Drawing the rest from reference TRBV11-3 and TRBJ2-5, the complete variable domain is EAGVVQSPRYKIIEKKQPVAFWCNPISGHNTLYWYLQNLGQGPELLIRYENEEAVDDSQLPKDRFSAERLKGVDSTLKIQPAELGDSAVYLCASSSGLAGAETQYFGPGTRLLVL.

In this sample, this clone turned up a few times. V gene TRBV7-3 combines with J gene TRBJ2-3; TRBD2 aligns across 11 bases. This CDR3 is 16 amino acids long. CDR1 and CDR2 from the germline V gene are SGHTA and FQGTGA. V was pared by 3 bases and J by 0 bases, with 2 bases of the junction left unmatched. CDR3 amino acids: CASSFGTSGSTDTQYF. The CDR3 DNA sequence: TGTGCCAGCAGCTTTGGGACTAGCGGTAGCACAGATACGCAGTATTTT.

This clone was seen only a few times. The rearrangement uses TRBV11-2 and TRBJ1-1; D is perhaps TRBD1 (5 bases). V lost 5 bases and J lost 3, with 13 bases in between. The length of the CDR3 is 14 residues. Germline values: CDR1 SGHAT, CDR2 FQNNGV. The CDR3 DNA is TGTGCCAGCAGCCTTCACTCGGGGGACACTGAAGCTTTCTTT. This translates into CASSLHSGDTEAFF.